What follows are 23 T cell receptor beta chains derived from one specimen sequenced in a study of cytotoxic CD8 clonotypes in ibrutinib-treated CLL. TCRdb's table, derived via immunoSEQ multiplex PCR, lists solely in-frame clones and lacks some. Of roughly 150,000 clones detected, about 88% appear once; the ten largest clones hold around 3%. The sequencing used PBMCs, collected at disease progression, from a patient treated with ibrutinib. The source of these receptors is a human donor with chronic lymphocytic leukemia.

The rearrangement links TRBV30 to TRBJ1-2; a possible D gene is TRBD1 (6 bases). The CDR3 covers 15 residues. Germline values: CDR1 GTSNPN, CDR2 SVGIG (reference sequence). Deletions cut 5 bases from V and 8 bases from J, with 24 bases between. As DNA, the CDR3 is TGTGCCTGGCGGATTGGGGGGGCGCATATAAGAGGCTACACCTTC. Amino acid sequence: CAWRIGGAHIRGYTF.

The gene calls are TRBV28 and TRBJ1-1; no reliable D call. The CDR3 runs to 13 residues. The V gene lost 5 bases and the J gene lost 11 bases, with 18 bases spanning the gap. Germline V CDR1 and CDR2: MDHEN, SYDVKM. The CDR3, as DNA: TGTGCCAGCAGTCTTCCCGGGCCTTTGGGGGCTTTCTTT. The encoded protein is CASSLPGPLGAFF.

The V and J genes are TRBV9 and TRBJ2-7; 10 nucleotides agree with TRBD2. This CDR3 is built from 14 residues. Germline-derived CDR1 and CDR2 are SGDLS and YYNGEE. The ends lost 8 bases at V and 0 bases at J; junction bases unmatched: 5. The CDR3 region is CASGTSVSSYEQYF. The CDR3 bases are TGTGCCAGTGGGACTAGCGTAAGCTCCTACGAGCAGTACTTC.

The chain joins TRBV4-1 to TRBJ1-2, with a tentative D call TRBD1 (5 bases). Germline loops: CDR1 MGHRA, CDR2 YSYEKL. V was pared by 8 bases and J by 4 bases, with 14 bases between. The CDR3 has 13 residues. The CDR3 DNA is TGCGCCAGCGGGACGGTTGGGGGCTATGGCTACACCTTC. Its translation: CASGTVGGYGYTF.

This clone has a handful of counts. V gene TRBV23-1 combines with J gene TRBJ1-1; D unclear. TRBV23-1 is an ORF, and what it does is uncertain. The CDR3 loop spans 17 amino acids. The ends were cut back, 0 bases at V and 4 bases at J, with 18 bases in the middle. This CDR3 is CASSQSQECLHITEAFF. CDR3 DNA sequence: TGCGCCAGCAGTCAATCACAAGAGTGTCTACACATCACTGAAGCTTTCTTT.

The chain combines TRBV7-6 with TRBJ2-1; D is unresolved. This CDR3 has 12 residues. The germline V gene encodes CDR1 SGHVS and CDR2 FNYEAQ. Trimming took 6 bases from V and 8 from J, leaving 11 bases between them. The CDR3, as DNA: TGTGCCAGCAGGGCAAAAAATGATGAGCAGTTCTTC. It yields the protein CASRAKNDEQFF.

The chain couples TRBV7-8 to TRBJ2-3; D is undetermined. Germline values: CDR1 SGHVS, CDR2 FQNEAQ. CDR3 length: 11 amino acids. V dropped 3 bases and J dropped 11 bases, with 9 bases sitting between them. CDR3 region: CASSFAERQYF. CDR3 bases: TGTGCCAGCAGCTTTGCGGAAAGGCAGTATTTT.

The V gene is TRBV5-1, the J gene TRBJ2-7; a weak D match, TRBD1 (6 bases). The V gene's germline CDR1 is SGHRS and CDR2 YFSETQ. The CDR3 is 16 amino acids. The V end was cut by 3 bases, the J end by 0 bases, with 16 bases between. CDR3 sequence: CASSSDGTQFSYEQYF. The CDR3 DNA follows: TGCGCCAGCAGCTCAGACGGGACACAGTTCTCCTACGAGCAGTACTTC.

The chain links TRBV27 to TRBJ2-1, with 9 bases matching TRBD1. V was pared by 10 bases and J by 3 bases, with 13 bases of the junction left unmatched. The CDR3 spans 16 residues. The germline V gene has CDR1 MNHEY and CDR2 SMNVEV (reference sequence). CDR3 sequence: CATKGGTGTYYNEQFF. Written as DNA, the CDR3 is TGTGCCACCAAGGGAGGGACAGGGACGTACTACAATGAGCAGTTCTTC.

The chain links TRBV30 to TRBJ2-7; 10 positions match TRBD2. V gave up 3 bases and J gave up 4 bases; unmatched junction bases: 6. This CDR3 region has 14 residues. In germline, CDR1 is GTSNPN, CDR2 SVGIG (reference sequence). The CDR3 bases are TGTGCCTGGAGCAGGACTAGCGGCAATTACGAGCAGTACTTC. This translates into CAWSRTSGNYEQYF.

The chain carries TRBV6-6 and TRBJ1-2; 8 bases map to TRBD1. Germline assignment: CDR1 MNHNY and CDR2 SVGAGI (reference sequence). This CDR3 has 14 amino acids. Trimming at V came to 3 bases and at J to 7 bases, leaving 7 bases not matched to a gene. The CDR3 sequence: CASSYEQGVRGYTF. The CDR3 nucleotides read TGTGCCAGCAGTTATGAACAGGGGGTACGTGGCTACACCTTC.

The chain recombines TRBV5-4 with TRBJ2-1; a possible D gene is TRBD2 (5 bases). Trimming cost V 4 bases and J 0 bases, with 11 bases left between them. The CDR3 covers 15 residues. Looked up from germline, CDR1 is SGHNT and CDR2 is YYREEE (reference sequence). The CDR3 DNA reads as TGTGCCAGCAGCAATAGCGTTAGCTCCTACAATGAGCAGTTCTTC. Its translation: CASSNSVSSYNEQFF.

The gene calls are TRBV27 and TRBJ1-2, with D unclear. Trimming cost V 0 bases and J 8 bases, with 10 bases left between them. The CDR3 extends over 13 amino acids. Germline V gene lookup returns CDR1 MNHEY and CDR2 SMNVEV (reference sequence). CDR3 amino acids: CASSLSGVWGYTF. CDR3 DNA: TGTGCCAGCAGTTTATCCGGGGTTTGGGGCTACACCTTC.

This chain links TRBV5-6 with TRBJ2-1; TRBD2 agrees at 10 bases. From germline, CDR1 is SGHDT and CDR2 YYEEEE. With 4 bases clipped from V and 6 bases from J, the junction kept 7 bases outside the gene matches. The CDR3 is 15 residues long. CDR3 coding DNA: TGTGCCAGCAGCCTAACTAGCGGGACTGTCAATGAGCAGTTCTTC. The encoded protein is CASSLTSGTVNEQFF.

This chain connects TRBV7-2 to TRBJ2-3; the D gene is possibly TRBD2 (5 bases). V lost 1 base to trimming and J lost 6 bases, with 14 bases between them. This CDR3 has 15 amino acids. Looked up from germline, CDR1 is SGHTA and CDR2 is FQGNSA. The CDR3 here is CASSLVGEGWDTQYF. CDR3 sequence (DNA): TGTGCCAGCAGCTTAGTCGGCGAGGGTTGGGATACGCAGTATTTT. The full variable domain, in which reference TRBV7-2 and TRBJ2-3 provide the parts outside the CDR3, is GAGVSQSPSNKVTEKGKDVELRCDPISGHTALYWYRQSLGQGLEFLIYFQGNSAPDKSGLPSDRFSAERTGGSVSTLTIQRTQQEDSAVYLCASSLVGEGWDTQYFGPGTRLTVL.

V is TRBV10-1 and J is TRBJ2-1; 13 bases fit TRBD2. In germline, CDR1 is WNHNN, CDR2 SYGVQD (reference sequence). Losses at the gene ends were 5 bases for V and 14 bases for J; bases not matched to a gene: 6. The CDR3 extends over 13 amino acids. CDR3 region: CASSRTSGRPEFF. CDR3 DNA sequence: TGCGCCAGCAGTCGGACTAGCGGGAGACCAGAGTTCTTC.

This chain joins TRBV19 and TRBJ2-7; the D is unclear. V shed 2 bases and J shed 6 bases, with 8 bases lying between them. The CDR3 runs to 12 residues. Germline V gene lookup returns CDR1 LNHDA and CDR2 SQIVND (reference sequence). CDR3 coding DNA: TGTGCCAGTAGTATATCGTCTGGCGAGCAGTACTTC. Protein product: CASSISSGEQYF. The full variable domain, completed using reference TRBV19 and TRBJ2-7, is DGGITQSPKYLFRKEGQNVTLSCEQNLNHDAMYWYRQDPGQGLRLIYYSQIVNDFQKGDIAEGYSVSREKKESFPLTVTSAQKNPTAFYLCASSISSGEQYFGPGTRLTVT.

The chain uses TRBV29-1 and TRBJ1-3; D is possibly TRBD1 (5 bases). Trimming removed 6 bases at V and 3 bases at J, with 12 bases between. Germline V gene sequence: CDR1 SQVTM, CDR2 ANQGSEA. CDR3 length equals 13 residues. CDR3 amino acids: CSVQTGGGNTIYF. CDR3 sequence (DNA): TGCAGCGTGCAAACCGGGGGTGGAAACACCATATATTTT.

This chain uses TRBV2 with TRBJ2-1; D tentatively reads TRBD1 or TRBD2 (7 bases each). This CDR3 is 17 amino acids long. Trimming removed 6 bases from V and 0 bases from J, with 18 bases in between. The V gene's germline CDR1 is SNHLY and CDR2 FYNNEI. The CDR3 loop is CASSHPDRDYSYNEQFF. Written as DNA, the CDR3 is TGTGCCAGCAGCCACCCCGACAGGGACTACTCCTACAATGAGCAGTTCTTC.

CDR3 protein: CAWSIGYRGTEAFF. In DNA form, the CDR3 reads TGTGCCTGGAGTATCGGCTACCGAGGCACTGAAGCTTTCTTT. This chain links TRBV30 with TRBJ1-1; D gene uncertain. The CDR3 contains 14 residues. From germline, CDR1 is GTSNPN and CDR2 SVGIG (reference sequence). V shed 2 bases and J shed 4 bases, with 14 bases lying between them.

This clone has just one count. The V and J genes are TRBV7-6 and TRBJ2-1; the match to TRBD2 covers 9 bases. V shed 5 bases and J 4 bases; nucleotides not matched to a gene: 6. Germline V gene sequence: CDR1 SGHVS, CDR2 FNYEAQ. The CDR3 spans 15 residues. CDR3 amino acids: CASSHTSGQYNEQFF. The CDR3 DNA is TGTGCCAGCAGCCACACTAGCGGGCAGTACAATGAGCAGTTCTTC.

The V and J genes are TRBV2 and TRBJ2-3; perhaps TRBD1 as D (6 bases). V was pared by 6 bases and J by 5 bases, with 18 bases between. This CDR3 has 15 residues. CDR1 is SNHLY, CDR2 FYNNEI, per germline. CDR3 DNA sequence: TGTGCCAGCAGGACAGGACTCATTCTAAAAGATACGCAGTATTTT. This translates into CASRTGLILKDTQYF.

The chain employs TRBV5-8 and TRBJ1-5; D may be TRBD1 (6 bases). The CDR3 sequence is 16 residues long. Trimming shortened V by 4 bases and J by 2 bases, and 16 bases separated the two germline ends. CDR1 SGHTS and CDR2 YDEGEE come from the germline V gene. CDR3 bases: TGTGCCAGCAGCAGACGGTCAGGGGCAGGCAATCAGCCCCAGCATTTT. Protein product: CASSRRSGAGNQPQHF. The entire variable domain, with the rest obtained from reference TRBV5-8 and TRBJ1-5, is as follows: EAGVTQSPTHLIKTRGQQATLRCSPISGHTSVYWYQQALGLGLQFLLWYDEGEERNRGNFPPRFSGRQFPNYSSELNVNALELEDSALYLCASSRRSGAGNQPQHFGDGTRLSIL.